Listed below are T cell receptor beta chains from one sample, sequenced in a study of T cells in Graves' hyperthyroidism and ophthalmopathy. One entry per CDR3 protein, called by TCRdb with MiXCR from the multiplex PCR reads. The sample contains over 650,000 distinct CDR3 sequences, about 45% of which appear only once. Sequenced: peripheral blood or thyroid tissue (not recorded which). These receptors were collected from an adult man with Graves' disease, either hyperthyroidism or ophthalmopathy (not recorded which). CDR3s include the opening cysteine and the closing phenylalanine or tryptophan. The D gene is left open where the match is weak. For some rows the clone size is stated as once, few or many, or as a class when expanded; others skip it.

d_gene	v_gene	j_gene	abundance	CDR3nt	CDR3aa
.	TRBV6-1	TRBJ1-1	.	TGTGCCAGCAGAGAGGCCTCCCCGGAGGACACTGAAGCTTTCTTT	CASREASPEDTEAFF
.	TRBV7-2	TRBJ1-4	.	TGTGCCAGCGCGGTACAGGGACTTAATGAAAAACTGTTTTTT	CASAVQGLNEKLFF
.	TRBV10-3	TRBJ1-2	.	TGTGCCACAACAGGTCGGACGCGGGGCTACACCTTC	CATTGRTRGYTF
.	TRBV7-6	TRBJ2-5	many	TGTGCCAGCAGCGCTTACCAAGAGACCCAGTACTTC	CASSAYQETQYF
TRBD1	TRBV14	TRBJ1-5	.	TGTGCCAGCAGCCAAGCCCATCAAGCCGGGACAGGGCGTCAGCCCCAGCATTTT	CASSQAHQAGTGRQPQHF
.	TRBV15	TRBJ2-5	.	TGTGCCACCAGCAGAGAAGCCGGCCGGTACTTC	CATSREAGRYF
.	TRBV29-1	TRBJ1-2	.	TGCAGCGTCCATCGAGCGGGGGGCTACACCTTC	CSVHRAGGYTF
.	TRBV7-8	TRBJ1-6	few	TGTGCCAGCAAACCGTCAGGGTCCTCACCCCTCCACTTT	CASKPSGSSPLHF
.	TRBV6-5	TRBJ2-7	.	TGTGCCAGCAGTTATACGGACGGTTCCTACGAGCAGTACTTC	CASSYTDGSYEQYF
.	TRBV24-1	TRBJ1-4	many	TGTGCCACCAGTGCTGGGGCCACTAATGAAAAACTGTTTTTT	CATSAGATNEKLFF
.	TRBV24-1	TRBJ2-3	.	TGTGCCACCAGTACCGGGGGAACGCAGTATTTT	CATSTGGTQYF
TRBD1	TRBV10-3	TRBJ1-3	.	TGTGCCATCAGTTGGGACAGGGTCCCTGGAAACACCATATATTTT	CAISWDRVPGNTIYF
.	TRBV7-9	TRBJ1-5	.	TGTGCCAGCATAGGCTGGAATAGCAATCAGCCCCAGCATTTT	CASIGWNSNQPQHF
TRBD2	TRBV7-9	TRBJ2-7	.	TGTGCCAGCAGCTTACCCTCCGGGACTATTTTTTACGAGCAGTACTTC	CASSLPSGTIFYEQYF
TRBD1	TRBV6-5	TRBJ2-7	few	TGTGCCAGCAGTTACTCGACAGGGTGGGGCTACGAGCAGTACTTC	CASSYSTGWGYEQYF
.	TRBV29-1	TRBJ1-6	once	TGCAGCCCGGGACCTCGGAATTCACCCCTCCACTTT	CSPGPRNSPLHF
.	TRBV2	TRBJ1-5	many	TGTGCCAGCAGACCATCTAGGGGAGCTCAGCCCCAGCATTTT	CASRPSRGAQPQHF
TRBD1	TRBV5-1	TRBJ1-2	.	TGTGCCAGCAGCTCCGGGGACAGGGGTGGTGATGGCTACACCTTC	CASSSGDRGGDGYTF
.	TRBV29-1	TRBJ2-2	many	TGCAGCGTAAGCAGGGACACCGGGGAGCTGTTTTTT	CSVSRDTGELFF
.	TRBV29-1	TRBJ1-2	.	TGCAGCGTTGTTCGGAAGGACAGAGTGAACTATGGCTACACCTTC	CSVVRKDRVNYGYTF
.	TRBV15	TRBJ2-5	.	TGTGCCACCAGCAGAGAAATCAGCGCAATAGAGACCCAGTACTTC	CATSREISAIETQYF
TRBD1	TRBV20-1	TRBJ1-2	few	TGCAGTGCTAGAGAGGGACAGGGAGGATACTATGGCTACACCTTC	CSAREGQGGYYGYTF
.	TRBV7-8	TRBJ1-5	many	TGTGCCAGCAGCTTAGATCGGAGTCAGCCCCAGCATTTT	CASSLDRSQPQHF
.	TRBV6-1	TRBJ1-4	few	TGTGCCAGCAGTGAACGCGGTGGGTGGGATGAAAAACTGTTTTTT	CASSERGGWDEKLFF
.	TRBV7-3	TRBJ1-4	.	TGTGCCAGCAGCCTAAGACAGGCAACTAATGAAAAACTGTTTTTT	CASSLRQATNEKLFF
.	TRBV2	TRBJ1-5	.	TGCGCCAGCAGCCTGCAATGGGGCTGGGATCAGCCCCAGCATTTT	CASSLQWGWDQPQHF
TRBD2	TRBV11-2	TRBJ2-7	.	TGTGCCAGCAGCAAAGCCGGGACTAGCGGGAGGGTAGACGAGCAGTACTTC	CASSKAGTSGRVDEQYF
.	TRBV29-1	TRBJ1-4	few	TGCAGCGTTGTGGAGGGGGCTAATGAAAAACTGTTTTTT	CSVVEGANEKLFF
.	TRBV7-9	TRBJ1-2	.	TGTGCCAGCAGCCAAGCGCCCGAGGGGGGCTACACCTTC	CASSQAPEGGYTF
.	TRBV19	TRBJ2-7	many	TGTGCCAGTGCAGAAGGCTACGAGCAGTACTTC	CASAEGYEQYF
.	TRBV29-1	TRBJ1-3	.	TGCAGCGTAAAAGCGGGCCCCTCGAACACCATATATTTT	CSVKAGPSNTIYF
.	TRBV6-6	TRBJ1-2	.	TGTGCCAGCAGTAATCAAGCTTTCTATGGCTACACCTTC	CASSNQAFYGYTF
.	TRBV15	TRBJ1-4	.	.	CATSRDQGALQLMKNCFF
TRBD2	TRBV7-8	TRBJ2-7	.	TGTGCCAGCAGCTTAGGGACTAGCAGGTACTACGAGCAGTACTTC	CASSLGTSRYYEQYF
.	TRBV7-2	TRBJ1-4	many	TGTGCCAGCAGCCAAGAACGTTCTGAAAAACTGTTTTTT	CASSQERSEKLFF
TRBD1	TRBV4-2	TRBJ1-5	.	TGTGCCAGCAGCCAAGATGAGTCGGGACAGGGGGCCTCTGGGGACAATCAGCCCCAGCATTTT	CASSQDESGQGASGDNQPQHF
.	TRBV6-1	TRBJ2-7	.	TGTGCCAGCAGTCGGCCCTTTTCCGAGCAGTACTTC	CASSRPFSEQYF
.	TRBV19	TRBJ2-6	few	TGTGCCAGTAGTATTGGACTCTCTGGGGCCAACGTCCTGACTTTC	CASSIGLSGANVLTF
.	TRBV24-1	TRBJ2-2	.	TGTGCCACCAGTGATGAGGCAGGGGAGCTGTTTTTT	CATSDEAGELFF
.	TRBV2	TRBJ2-5	once	TGTGCCAGCAGTTTAGCCTTCAGGGGGGGTCCTGACCAAGAGACCCAGTACTTC	CASSLAFRGGPDQETQYF
.	TRBV29-1	TRBJ1-5	.	TGCAGCTTGGCAGGGGCGAGGAATCAGCCCCAGCATTTT	CSLAGARNQPQHF
TRBD1	TRBV19	TRBJ1-1	many	TGTGCCAGTACCTCCAGGGGGCAGCGCACTGAAGCTTTCTTT	CASTSRGQRTEAFF
.	TRBV20-1	TRBJ2-7	.	TGCAGTGCTGGAAGCCGGGACCTAAGCTCCTACGAGCAGTACTTC	CSAGSRDLSSYEQYF
TRBD1	TRBV20-1	TRBJ1-4	.	TGCAGTGCTGACAGGGGTGAAAAACTGTTTTTT	CSADRGEKLFF
TRBD1	TRBV25-1	TRBJ1-2	.	TGTGCCTGGAGTGTTGGCCTTGGGGACAGCTATGGCTACACCTTC	CAWSVGLGDSYGYTF
.	TRBV5-4	TRBJ1-2	.	TGTGCCAGCAGTTACTCGTGGGACTGTGGCTACACCTTC	CASSYSWDCGYTF
.	TRBV25-1	TRBJ1-4	.	TGTGCCAGCAGTGAATGGACAGCAGCTGGGGATGAAAAACTGTTTTTT	CASSEWTAAGDEKLFF
.	TRBV15	TRBJ1-4	many	TGTGCCACCAGCAGAGATTTCCGGGATGAAAAACTGTTTTTT	CATSRDFRDEKLFF
TRBD1	TRBV7-2	TRBJ2-7	.	TGTGCCAGCAGCTCCACACCCACCGGGACAGTGACCTACGAGCAGTACTTC	CASSSTPTGTVTYEQYF
TRBD1	TRBV7-2	TRBJ1-2	.	TGTGCCAGCAGCTCAGGGGGACAGGGCTACACCTTC	CASSSGGQGYTF
.	TRBV29-1	TRBJ2-2	.	TGCAGCGCGCGGATCGGGGGAGTCGGCACCGGGGAGCTGTTTTTT	CSARIGGVGTGELFF
.	TRBV7-3	TRBJ1-1	.	TGTGCCAGCAGTTACGTCTCCGGGCAAGAAGCTTTCTTT	CASSYVSGQEAFF
.	TRBV2	TRBJ1-1	many	TGTGCCAGCAGTATTACAGGTTTTAGCACTGAAGCTTTCTTT	CASSITGFSTEAFF
.	TRBV25-1	TRBJ2-5	once	TGTGCCAGCAGCTCCGGGACAAACCTAGGAGAGACCCAGTACTTC	CASSSGTNLGETQYF
TRBD1	TRBV7-2	TRBJ1-5	many	TGTGCCAGCAGCTTAGCCCGCCTAGACAGGGTCTATCAGCCCCAGCATTTT	CASSLARLDRVYQPQHF
.	TRBV29-1	TRBJ1-1	.	TGCAGCAGTGAGGTACCGCGGACTGAAGCTTTCTTT	CSSEVPRTEAFF
.	TRBV2	TRBJ2-7	many	TGTGCCAGCAGAAGGAAGAGCTCCTACGAGCAGTACTTC	CASRRKSSYEQYF
TRBD1	TRBV7-9	TRBJ2-6	.	TGTGCCAGCAGGGACAGGGGATTTGTCGCTGGGGCCAACGTCCTGACTTTC	CASRDRGFVAGANVLTF
.	TRBV2	TRBJ1-5	many	TGTGCCAGCAGTGAAGGATGGCAGGAATGGGAATATCAGCCCCAGCATTTT	CASSEGWQEWEYQPQHF